Listed here are 29 T cell receptor beta chains from one sample, sequenced in a study of CD8+ T cells in alopecia areata. As the sequencing template, cDNA was produced by extracting RNA and reverse transcribing it. Generated by immunoSEQ multiplex PCR, the TCRdb table keeps only in-frame clones and is missing some. The data contain 90,000 to 150,000 clones, more than 30% of them seen just once; the ten biggest clones take up approximately 2.8%. The specimen sequenced was CD4+ T cells sorted from blood. These receptor sequences come from a human donor with alopecia areata.

This clone appeared once. The chain is built from TRBV27 and TRBJ1-2, with 9 bases matching TRBD1. There are 14 residues in the CDR3. V gave up 5 bases and J gave up 8 bases; unmatched junction bases: 9. Per the germline V gene, CDR1 is MNHEY and CDR2 is SMNVEV (reference sequence). The CDR3 reads CASSPGTGYRGYTF. The CDR3 DNA follows: TGTGCCAGCAGTCCCGGGACAGGGTATCGAGGCTACACCTTC.

The chain has TRBV4-3 and TRBJ2-7; 8 bases match TRBD1. In germline, CDR1 is LGHNA, CDR2 YSLEER. CDR3 length: 15 amino acids. V shed 3 bases and J 0 bases; nucleotides not matched to a gene: 4. The CDR3 DNA follows: TGCGCCAGCAGCCAGACAGGGGACCCCTCCTACGAGCAGTACTTC. Amino acid sequence: CASSQTGDPSYEQYF.

This clone was observed a few times. The chain recombines TRBV29-1 with TRBJ1-5; TRBD1 matches at 8 bases. Trimming removed 6 bases from V and 2 bases from J; junction bases left unmatched: 3. This CDR3 has 13 residues. Germline V gene data show CDR1 as SQVTM and CDR2 as ANQGSEA. DNA of the CDR3: TGCAGCGTCTCAGGGGGCCGCAATCAGCCCCAGCATTTT. It yields the protein CSVSGGRNQPQHF.

This sequence joins TRBV4-2 and TRBJ1-1; D is unresolved. Germline CDR1 reads LGHNA; CDR2 reads YNFKEQ. The CDR3 totals 14 residues. Trimming pared 3 bases from V and 0 bases from J, leaving 8 bases between. CDR3 DNA sequence: TGTGCCAGCAGCCAGACCAGTCTGAACACTGAAGCTTTCTTT. It encodes CASSQTSLNTEAFF.

The chain uses TRBV28 and TRBJ1-2; 8 bases match TRBD1. This CDR3 spans 15 amino acids. J was trimmed by 8 bases and V by 5 bases; bases with no gene match: 13. Germline V CDR1 and CDR2: MDHEN, SYDVKM. The CDR3: CASSQPRTGLEGYTF. The CDR3 coding sequence is TGTGCCAGCAGTCAACCTCGGACAGGGTTGGAAGGCTACACCTTC.

Regarding this clone: The germline gene is not matched at one end of the junction; a read error may be the cause. The chain carries TRBV2 and TRBJ2-3; 13 bases match TRBD2. The CDR3 contains 16 residues. CDR1 and CDR2 (germline): SNHLY, FYNNEI. As DNA, the CDR3 is TGTGACAGCAATACCGGGACTAGCGGGGTAGGGGATACGCAGTATTTT. It specifies CDSNTGTSGVGDTQYF. The full variable domain, in which reference TRBV2 and TRBJ2-3 provide the parts outside the CDR3, is EPEVTQTPSHQVTQMGQEVILRCVPISNHLYFYWYRQILGQKVEFLVSFYNNEISEKSEIFDDQFSVERPDGSNFTLKIRSTKLEDSAMYFCDSNTGTSGVGDTQYFGPGTRLTVL.

This sequence joins TRBV20-1 and TRBJ1-2; unclear D gene. The CDR3 consists of 10 residues. V was pared by 5 bases and J by 4 bases, with 5 bases between. The germline V gene has CDR1 DFQATT and CDR2 SNEGSKA (reference sequence). CDR3 nucleotides: TGCAGTGCTTCAGGCTATGGCTACACCTTC. Residues: CSASGYGYTF.

V gene TRBV18 combines with J gene TRBJ2-6; unclear D gene. Trimming took 2 bases from V and 3 from J, leaving 5 bases between them. The CDR3 extends over 14 amino acids. Germline values: CDR1 KGHSH, CDR2 LQKENI. The CDR3 coding sequence is TGTGCCAGCTCACCAGGGTTTGGGGCCAACGTCCTGACTTTC. Amino acid sequence: CASSPGFGANVLTF.

In this sample, this clone turned up a few times. The chain couples TRBV7-2 to TRBJ2-6; no firm D call. CDR1 is SGHTA, CDR2 FQGNSA, per germline. CDR3 length equals 13 residues. The germline V and J ends were trimmed by 5 bases and 2 bases, with 4 bases remaining between them. The CDR3 loop is CASSRTGANVLTF. The CDR3 region has the DNA TGTGCCAGCAGCCGCACTGGGGCCAACGTCCTGACTTTC.

The chain is built from TRBV6-1 and TRBJ2-4; D not resolved. Germline CDR1 reads MNHNS; CDR2 reads SASEGT. V dropped 5 bases and J dropped 6 bases, with 5 bases sitting between them. The CDR3 sequence is 11 residues long. CDR3 DNA sequence: TGTGCCAGCAGTCACAGAAACATTCAGTACTTC. It encodes CASSHRNIQYF.

The rearrangement uses TRBV18 and TRBJ2-7; 9 bases fit TRBD1. The CDR3 runs 17 residues. CDR1 and CDR2 from the germline V gene are KGHSH and LQKENI. The ends lost 3 bases at V and 5 bases at J; junction bases unmatched: 14. The CDR3 sequence: CASSPPSWDRVFNEQYF. The CDR3 DNA sequence: TGTGCCAGCTCACCCCCCTCCTGGGACAGGGTGTTCAACGAGCAGTACTTC.

The rearrangement joins TRBV5-1 to TRBJ2-1; TRBD2 might be the D (6 bases). Trimming left V 5 bases short and J 6 bases short, with 27 bases between. Per germline, CDR1 SGHRS and CDR2 YFSETQ. The CDR3 has 18 residues. Here the CDR3 DNA reads TGCGCCAGCAGGCATGGGGAGGACCCGGGACCCCGGCGCAATGAGCAGTTCTTC. It specifies CASRHGEDPGPRRNEQFF.

In this sample, this clone turned up once. The genes are TRBV29-1 and TRBJ2-5; 7 bases are shared with TRBD1. V dropped 7 bases and J dropped 3; count of bases not matched to a gene: 5. The CDR3 is 12 residues long. Looked up from germline, CDR1 is SQVTM and CDR2 is ANQGSEA. The CDR3 sequence is CSATGSKETQYF. The DNA of the CDR3 is TGCAGCGCGACAGGGTCGAAAGAGACCCAGTACTTC.

The chain recombines TRBV7-9 with TRBJ1-1; weak D call: TRBD1 (5 bases). Germline V lookup: CDR1 SEHNR, CDR2 FQNEAQ (reference sequence). The CDR3 covers 12 residues. V lost 6 bases, J lost 3 bases, and 8 bases lay in between. CDR3 nucleotides: TGTGCCAGCAGGGGGGAATACACTGAAGCTTTCTTT. Its protein product is CASRGEYTEAFF.

V gene TRBV5-1 combines with J gene TRBJ2-7, with D uncertain. V was pared by 6 bases and J by 6 bases, with 19 bases between. The CDR3 runs to 14 residues. Looked up from germline, CDR1 is SGHRS and CDR2 is YFSETQ. DNA for the CDR3: TGCGCCAGCAAAACCTCACTGCGGTCCCTCGAGCAGTACTTC. Translation: CASKTSLRSLEQYF.

This clone turned up a few times. The rearrangement joins TRBV7-3 to TRBJ2-1; 8 positions match TRBD2. Germline CDR1 SGHTA, CDR2 FQGTGA. The trim removed 4 bases at V and 8 bases at J, leaving 7 bases unmatched. The CDR3 covers 14 residues. This chain's CDR3 is CASSSLGGDDEQFF. CDR3 sequence (DNA): TGTGCCAGCAGCTCCCTCGGGGGGGATGATGAGCAGTTCTTC.

This clone was detected a few times. The J gene is TRBJ1-1, the V gene TRBV6-6, with TRBD1 matching over 7 bases. With 6 bases clipped from V and 3 bases from J, the junction kept 4 bases outside the gene matches. Germline lookup yields CDR1 MNHNY and CDR2 SVGAGI (reference sequence). This CDR3 has 13 amino acids. The CDR3 region is CASSPRGDTEAFF. The CDR3 DNA sequence: TGTGCCAGCAGCCCCAGGGGGGACACTGAAGCTTTCTTT.

The table lists this clone with many counts. The CDR3: CASSSSAGLSYNEQFF. For the CDR3, the DNA is TGTGCCAGCAGCTCTAGCGCAGGGCTCTCCTACAATGAGCAGTTCTTC. The J gene is TRBJ2-1, the V gene TRBV7-8; the D gene is possibly TRBD2 (6 bases). V shed 4 bases and J shed 0 bases, with 13 bases lying between them. CDR1 SGHVS and CDR2 FQNEAQ come from the germline V gene. The CDR3 runs 16 residues.

The V and J genes are TRBV29-1 and TRBJ2-5, with 7 nucleotides matching TRBD2. Germline CDR1 SQVTM, CDR2 ANQGSEA. V was pared by 5 bases and J by 1 base, with 10 bases of the junction left unmatched. The CDR3 length is 15 residues. CDR3 DNA: TGCAGCGTTACAGTGGAGCGGGGCCGCCAAGAGACCCAGTACTTC. This encodes CSVTVERGRQETQYF. Supplemented by reference TRBV29-1 and TRBJ2-5, the full variable domain reads SAVISQKPSRDICQRGTSLTIQCQVDSQVTMMFWYRQQPGQSLTLIATANQGSEATYESGFVIDKFPISRPNLTFSTLTVSNMSPEDSSIYLCSVTVERGRQETQYFGPGTRLLVL.

The chain is built from TRBV2 and TRBJ2-3; D might be TRBD2 (6 bases). Germline-derived CDR1 and CDR2 are SNHLY and FYNNEI. This CDR3 is built from 15 residues. V was shortened by 3 bases and J by 0 bases, with 10 bases between the two germline ends. The CDR3 coding sequence is TGTGCCAGCAGTGATCGGGCGGGGAGCACAGATACGCAGTATTTT. Its protein is CASSDRAGSTDTQYF. The complete variable domain, with remaining parts taken from reference TRBV2 and TRBJ2-3, reads EPEVTQTPSHQVTQMGQEVILRCVPISNHLYFYWYRQILGQKVEFLVSFYNNEISEKSEIFDDQFSVERPDGSNFTLKIRSTKLEDSAMYFCASSDRAGSTDTQYFGPGTRLTVL.

This clone was seen more than once but under ten times. This chain connects TRBV29-1 to TRBJ2-5; D tentatively fits TRBD1 or TRBD2 (5 bases each). The length of the CDR3 is 14 residues. Germline CDR1 and CDR2: SQVTM and ANQGSEA. V was shortened by 4 bases and J by 1 base, with 13 bases between the two germline ends. The CDR3 nucleotides are TGCAGCGTTGTAGAGGGGCTACCCCAAGAGACCCAGTACTTC. Translated, it gives CSVVEGLPQETQYF.

The rearrangement links TRBV2 to TRBJ2-7; D is perhaps TRBD1 (6 bases). V lost 5 bases to trimming and J lost 0 bases, with 14 bases between them. The CDR3 consists of 15 residues. The V gene's germline CDR1 is SNHLY and CDR2 FYNNEI. CDR3 DNA sequence: TGTGCCAGCAGTTACAGGGAAGGGAGCTCCTACGAGCAGTACTTC. This codes for CASSYREGSSYEQYF.

V and J are TRBV29-1 and TRBJ2-3; no reliable D call. Trimming shortened V by 6 bases and J by 6 bases, and 10 bases separated the two germline ends. Germline-derived CDR1 and CDR2 are SQVTM and ANQGSEA. This CDR3 is built from 11 residues. The CDR3 sequence is CSVPKSDTQYF. DNA for the CDR3: TGCAGCGTCCCAAAGTCCGATACGCAGTATTTT.

The chain joins TRBV6-5 to TRBJ2-3; no reliable D call. Trimming took off 6 bases at V and 6 bases at J, with 10 bases between the two ends. The germline V gene has CDR1 MNHEY and CDR2 SVGAGI. The CDR3 consists of 12 residues. The CDR3 DNA follows: TGTGCCAGCAGCAACGATCGGGATACGCAGTATTTT. Amino acid sequence: CASSNDRDTQYF.

For this clone: Distinct nucleotide sequences in the sample also encode this CDR3. This rearrangement joins TRBV20-1 to TRBJ2-7; no firm D call. The V and J ends lost 1 base and 3 bases respectively, with 4 bases between them. Germline-derived CDR1 and CDR2 are DFQATT and SNEGSKA (reference sequence). The CDR3 has 11 residues. CDR3: CSARGNYEQYF. In DNA form, the CDR3 reads TGCAGTGCTAGAGGAAACTACGAGCAGTACTTC.

CDR3 region: CASSQFDWTGHDHTDTQYF. The CDR3 nucleotides are TGCGCCAGCAGTCAATTCGACTGGACAGGCCACGATCACACAGATACGCAGTATTTT. This rearrangement joins TRBV23-1 to TRBJ2-3; 7 nucleotides align to TRBD1. TRBV23-1 is an ORF for which the function is uncertain. The CDR3 is 19 amino acids. Trimming cost V 1 base and J 2 bases; bases outside gene matches: 15.

This rearrangement joins TRBV14 to TRBJ2-1, with a weak D call TRBD2 (5 bases). CDR3 length: 18 residues. Trimming left V 0 bases short and J 0 bases short, with 15 bases between. Germline-derived CDR1 and CDR2 are SGHDN and FVKESK. DNA of the CDR3: TGTGCCAGCAGCCAAGATGGTTCCAGACTAAGCTCCTACAATGAGCAGTTCTTC. The encoded protein is CASSQDGSRLSSYNEQFF. The whole variable domain, filled in from reference TRBV14 and TRBJ2-1, reads EAGVTQFPSHSVIEKGQTVTLRCDPISGHDNLYWYRRVMGKEIKFLLHFVKESKQDESGMPNNRFLAERTGGTYSTLKVQPAELEDSGVYFCASSQDGSRLSSYNEQFFGPGTRLTVL.

The gene calls are TRBV4-1 and TRBJ2-2, with D unresolved. The V gene lost 1 base and the J gene lost 3 bases, with 6 bases spanning the gap. CDR1 and CDR2 from the germline V gene are MGHRA and YSYEKL. The CDR3 spans 14 residues. The CDR3 DNA sequence: TGCGCCAGCAGCCAAGTGGGGTACACCGGGGAGCTGTTTTTT. Protein sequence: CASSQVGYTGELFF.

The chain joins TRBV13 to TRBJ2-2; 9 bases align to TRBD1. The CDR3 is made up of 16 amino acids. V lost 5 bases, J lost 3 bases, and 7 bases stayed unmatched. Germline V gene lookup returns CDR1 PRHDT and CDR2 FYEKMQ (reference sequence). Here the CDR3 reads CASSAWTGAYTGELFF. The CDR3 DNA reads TGTGCCAGCAGCGCCTGGACAGGGGCATACACCGGGGAGCTGTTTTTT. Looking up the rest from reference TRBV13 and TRBJ2-2 gives the full variable domain: AAGVIQSPRHLIKEKRETATLKCYPIPRHDTVYWYQQGPGQDPQFLISFYEKMQSDKGSIPDRFSAQQFSDYHSELNMSSLELGDSALYFCASSAWTGAYTGELFFGEGSRLTVL.